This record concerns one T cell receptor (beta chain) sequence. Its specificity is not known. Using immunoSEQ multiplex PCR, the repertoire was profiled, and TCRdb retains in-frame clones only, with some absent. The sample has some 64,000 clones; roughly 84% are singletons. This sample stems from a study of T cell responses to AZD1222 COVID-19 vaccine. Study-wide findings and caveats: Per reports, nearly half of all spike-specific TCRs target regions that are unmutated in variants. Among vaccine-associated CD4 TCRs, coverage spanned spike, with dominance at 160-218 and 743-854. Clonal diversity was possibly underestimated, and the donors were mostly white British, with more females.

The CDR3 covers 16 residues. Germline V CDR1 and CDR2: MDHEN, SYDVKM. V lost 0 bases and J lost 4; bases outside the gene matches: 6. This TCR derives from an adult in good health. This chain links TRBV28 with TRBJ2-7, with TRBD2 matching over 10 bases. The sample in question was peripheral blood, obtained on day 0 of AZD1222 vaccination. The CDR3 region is CASSLWRLAGAYEQYF. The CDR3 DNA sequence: TGTGCCAGCAGTTTATGGCGGCTAGCGGGAGCATACGAGCAGTACTTC.